The rows below give T cell receptor beta chains drawn from one sample of a study of cytomegalovirus exposure and HLA in healthy donors. Produced via immunoSEQ multiplex PCR; TCRdb's table is partial and in-frame only. This table holds 120,000 to 150,000 clones, about 72% found once. The sequencing sample was made of PBMCs. Receptors originate from a man aged 40-55 years in good health and CMV-seronegative. Each CDR3 is given with its conserved first and last residue. The D gene is left open where the match is weak. The listing skips clone size in some rows; elsewhere it reads once, few, many or a size class.

TRBV28	13	.	TRBJ2-3	.	CASREQGPDTQYF	TGTGCCAGCAGAGAACAGGGCCCAGATACGCAGTATTTT
TRBV7-9	11	.	TRBJ2-7	TRBD1	CASSLEDRVRF	TGTGCCAGCAGCTTAGAGGACAGGGTGAGGTTC
TRBV18	13	few	TRBJ2-7	.	CASSGQQTYEQYF	TGTGCCAGCTCCGGTCAACAGACGTACGAGCAGTACTTC
TRBV5-1	15	.	TRBJ2-5	.	CASSLAREDQETQYF	TGCGCCAGCAGCTTGGCGAGGGAAGATCAAGAGACCCAGTACTTC
TRBV30	14	.	TRBJ1-1	TRBD1	CAWSLTGGFTEAFF	TGTGCCTGGAGTTTGACAGGGGGTTTTACTGAAGCTTTCTTT
TRBV6-5	13	.	TRBJ2-7	TRBD1	CASSYSRGPEQYF	TGTGCCAGCAGTTACTCCAGGGGGCCCGAGCAGTACTTC
TRBV29-1	13	few	TRBJ1-5	.	CSVEGGPNQPQHF	TGCAGCGTTGAGGGGGGTCCCAATCAGCCCCAGCATTTT
TRBV11-2	15	few	TRBJ1-4	.	CASSLGAGQIEKLFF	TGTGCCAGCAGCTTAGGAGCCGGACAGATTGAAAAACTGTTTTTT
TRBV6-5	12	.	TRBJ2-7	.	CASSSSGEPSYF	TGTGCCAGCAGCTCATCAGGGGAACCCTCGTATTTC
TRBV13	15	.	TRBJ2-1	TRBD2	CASSFPTSGSDEQFF	TGTGCCAGCAGCTTCCCGACTAGCGGGAGTGATGAGCAGTTCTTC
TRBV5-6	15	.	TRBJ2-2	TRBD2	CASSRKLAGVDELFF	TGTGCCAGCAGCCGAAAACTAGCGGGAGTTGATGAGCTGTTTTTT
TRBV29-1	13	few	TRBJ2-7	.	CSVGGTFSYEQYF	TGCAGCGTTGGGGGCACGTTCTCCTACGAGCAGTACTTC
TRBV4-3	13	.	TRBJ1-1	.	CASSQVGGTEAFF	TGCGCCAGCAGTCAAGTGGGGGGCACTGAAGCTTTCTTT
TRBV5-1	16	.	TRBJ1-2	.	CASSLESRVPVDGYTF	TGCGCCAGCAGCTTGGAGTCGAGGGTCCCGGTGGATGGCTACACCTTC
TRBV5-1	13	.	TRBJ1-1	.	CASSFTTEREAFF	TGCGCCAGCAGCTTCACCACCGAGCGTGAAGCTTTCTTT
TRBV5-5	15	few	TRBJ2-3	TRBD1	CASSQPGQGPDTQYF	TGTGCCAGCAGCCAACCGGGACAGGGGCCAGATACGCAGTATTTT
TRBV7-9	16	.	TRBJ2-2	TRBD1	CASSSRGRWNTGELFF	TGTGCCAGCAGCTCCAGGGGGCGGTGGAACACCGGGGAGCTGTTTTTT
TRBV2	14	few	TRBJ2-7	.	CASSGSGTTYEQYF	TGTGCCAGCAGTGGTTCAGGGACAACCTACGAGCAGTACTTC
TRBV9	15	.	TRBJ2-7	.	CASSVGWAPGYEQYF	TGTGCCAGCAGCGTAGGGTGGGCGCCGGGATACGAGCAGTACTTC
TRBV9	15	.	TRBJ2-3	TRBD2	CASSVTSGGTDTQYF	TGTGCCAGCAGCGTTACTAGCGGGGGCACAGATACGCAGTATTTT
TRBV19	14	.	TRBJ1-1	.	CASSIRDVGTEAFF	TGTGCCAGTAGTATACGTGATGTCGGCACTGAAGCTTTCTTT
TRBV25-1	16	few	TRBJ2-7	TRBD2	CASSEWEGGEVYEQYF	TGTGCCAGCAGTGAGTGGGAGGGAGGGGAGGTCTACGAGCAGTACTTC
TRBV9	18	.	TRBJ1-2	.	CASSHRTSGQPTNYGYTF	TGTGCCAGCAGTCACCGAACCAGCGGCCAGCCCACTAACTATGGCTACACCTTC
TRBV5-1	16	few	TRBJ1-6	TRBD1	CASSFRGPFKDSPLHF	TGCGCCAGCAGCTTTAGGGGGCCGTTCAAGGATTCACCCCTCCACTTT
TRBV23-1	16	.	TRBJ1-2	TRBD1	CACYAADGQGDSGYTF	TGCGCCTGTTATGCCGCGGACGGACAGGGCGACTCTGGCTACACCTTC
TRBV6-4	15	.	TRBJ1-5	.	CASSEVPGYDQPQHF	TGTGCCAGCAGTGAAGTTCCGGGATACGATCAGCCCCAGCATTTT
TRBV4-3	14	.	TRBJ2-1	.	CASSQDRFSIEQFF	TGCGCCAGCAGCCAAGATCGGTTCTCAATTGAGCAGTTCTTC
TRBV10-2	14	.	TRBJ2-3	TRBD2	CASRLPGGPDTQYF	TGCGCCAGCAGGCTCCCGGGAGGGCCGGATACGCAGTATTTT
TRBV19	13	.	TRBJ1-2	TRBD1	CASSLTGLYGYPF	TGTGCCAGTAGTCTGACAGGGCTCTATGGCTACCCCTTC
TRBV7-9	15	.	TRBJ2-7	TRBD1	CASSFDGTATYEQYF	TGTGCCAGCAGCTTCGATGGGACAGCAACCTACGAGCAGTACTTC
TRBV5-4	17	.	TRBJ2-6	TRBD2	CASSFRAGSSGANVLTF	TGTGCCAGCAGCTTCAGAGCGGGAAGCTCTGGGGCCAACGTCCTGACTTTC
TRBV30	14	.	TRBJ1-1	.	CAWTYGGSYTEAFF	TGTGCCTGGACGTACGGGGGGTCGTACACTGAAGCTTTCTTT
TRBV5-6	16	.	TRBJ1-1	.	CASSLVGPSARTGAFF	TGTGCCAGCAGCTTGGTGGGTCCCTCGGCGCGGACTGGGGCTTTCTTT
TRBV30	12	.	TRBJ2-2	.	CAWSPGAGELFF	TGTGCCTGGAGTCCAGGGGCCGGGGAGCTGTTTTTT
TRBV10-3	14	few	TRBJ2-7	TRBD1	CAIKQGTSSYEQYF	TGTGCCATAAAACAGGGGACGAGCTCCTACGAGCAGTACTTC
TRBV5-1	16	.	TRBJ2-1	TRBD2	CASSFTASGGWDEQFF	TGCGCCAGCAGCTTCACTGCTAGCGGGGGTTGGGATGAGCAGTTCTTC